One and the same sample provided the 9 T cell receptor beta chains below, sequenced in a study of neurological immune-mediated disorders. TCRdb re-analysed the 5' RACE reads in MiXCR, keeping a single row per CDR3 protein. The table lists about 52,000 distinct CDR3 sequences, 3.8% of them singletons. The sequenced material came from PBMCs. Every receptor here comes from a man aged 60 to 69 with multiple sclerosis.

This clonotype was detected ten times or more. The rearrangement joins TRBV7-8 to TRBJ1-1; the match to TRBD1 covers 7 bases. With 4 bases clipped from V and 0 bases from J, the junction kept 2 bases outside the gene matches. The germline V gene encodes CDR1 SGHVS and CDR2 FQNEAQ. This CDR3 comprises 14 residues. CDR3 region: CASSSDRVNTEAFF. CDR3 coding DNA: TGTGCCAGCAGCTCCGACAGGGTGAACACTGAAGCTTTCTTT.

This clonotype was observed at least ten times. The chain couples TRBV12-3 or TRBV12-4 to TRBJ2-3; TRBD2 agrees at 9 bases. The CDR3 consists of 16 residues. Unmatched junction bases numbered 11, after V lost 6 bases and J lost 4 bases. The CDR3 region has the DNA TGTGCCAGCAGGGACCTGACTAGCGGTACGGCAGATACGCAGTATTTT. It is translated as CASRDLTSGTADTQYF.

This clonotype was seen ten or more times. The CDR3 DNA follows: TGCAGCGTTGAAGGGCAGGGGGCATCGTACGAGCAGTACTTC. This sequence encodes CSVEGQGASYEQYF. The rearrangement uses TRBV29-1 and TRBJ2-7; 8 nucleotides agree with TRBD1. The V gene's germline CDR1 is SQVTM and CDR2 ANQGSEA. The CDR3 covers 14 residues. V trimming: 1 base; J trimming: 4 bases; junction bases outside the gene matches: 6.

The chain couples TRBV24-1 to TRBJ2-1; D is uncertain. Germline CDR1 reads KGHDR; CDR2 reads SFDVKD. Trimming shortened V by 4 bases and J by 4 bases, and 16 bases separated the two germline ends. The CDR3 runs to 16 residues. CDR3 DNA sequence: TGTGCCACCAGTGACCGATTCCCGGACGGATACAATGAGCAGTTCTTC. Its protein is CATSDRFPDGYNEQFF.

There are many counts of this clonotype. The CDR3 loop is CASSLTETQYF. The CDR3, as DNA: TGCGCCAGCAGCTTGACGGAGACCCAGTACTTC. The chain has TRBV5-1 and TRBJ2-5; D unclear. V was clipped by 1 base and J by 5 bases, with 3 bases between them. Germline V CDR1 and CDR2: SGHRS, YFSETQ. The CDR3 contains 11 residues.

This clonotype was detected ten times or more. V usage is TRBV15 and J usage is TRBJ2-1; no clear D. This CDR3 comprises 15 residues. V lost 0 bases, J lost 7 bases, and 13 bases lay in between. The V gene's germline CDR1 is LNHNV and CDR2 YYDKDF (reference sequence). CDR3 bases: TGTGCCACCAGCAGAGACAGAGACGGCCCAAATGAGCAGTTCTTC. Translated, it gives CATSRDRDGPNEQFF.

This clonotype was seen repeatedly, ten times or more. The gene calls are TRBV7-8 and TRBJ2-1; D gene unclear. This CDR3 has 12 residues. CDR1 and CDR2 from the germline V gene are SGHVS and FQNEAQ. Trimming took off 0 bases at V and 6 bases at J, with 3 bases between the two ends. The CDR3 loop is CASSLAVNEQFF. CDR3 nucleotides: TGTGCCAGCAGCTTAGCGGTCAATGAGCAGTTCTTC. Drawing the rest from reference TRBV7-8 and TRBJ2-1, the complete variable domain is GAGVSQSPRYKVAKRGQDVALRCDPISGHVSLFWYQQALGQGPEFLTYFQNEAQLDKSGLPSDRFFAERPEGSVSTLKIQRTQQEDSAVYLCASSLAVNEQFFGPGTRLTVL.

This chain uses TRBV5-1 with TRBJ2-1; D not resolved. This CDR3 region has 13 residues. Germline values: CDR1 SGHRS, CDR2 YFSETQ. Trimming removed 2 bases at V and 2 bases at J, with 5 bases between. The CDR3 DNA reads TGCGCCAGCAGCTTAAGTCCCTACAATGAGCAGTTCTTC. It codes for CASSLSPYNEQFF.

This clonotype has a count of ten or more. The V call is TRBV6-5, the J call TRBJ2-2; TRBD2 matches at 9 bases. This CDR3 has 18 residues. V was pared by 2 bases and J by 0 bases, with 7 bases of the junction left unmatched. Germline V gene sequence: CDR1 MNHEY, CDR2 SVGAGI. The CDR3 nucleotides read TGTGCCAGCAGTTACGGTAGCGGGGGATTCGCGAACACCGGGGAGCTGTTTTTT. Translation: CASSYGSGGFANTGELFF.